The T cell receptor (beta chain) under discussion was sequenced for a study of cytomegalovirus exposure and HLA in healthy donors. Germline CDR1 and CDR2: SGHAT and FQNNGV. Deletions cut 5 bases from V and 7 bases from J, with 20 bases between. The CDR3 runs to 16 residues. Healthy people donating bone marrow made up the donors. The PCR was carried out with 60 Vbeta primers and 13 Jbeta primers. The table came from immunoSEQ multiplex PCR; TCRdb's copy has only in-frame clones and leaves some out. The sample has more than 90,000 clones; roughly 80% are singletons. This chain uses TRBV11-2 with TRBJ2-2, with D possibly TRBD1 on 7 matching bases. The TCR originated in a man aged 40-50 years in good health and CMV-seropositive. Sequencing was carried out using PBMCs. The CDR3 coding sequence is TGTGCCAGCAGCCCTCAGTGGCAGGGGGGATTCGGGGAGCTGTTTTTT. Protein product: CASSPQWQGGFGELFF.